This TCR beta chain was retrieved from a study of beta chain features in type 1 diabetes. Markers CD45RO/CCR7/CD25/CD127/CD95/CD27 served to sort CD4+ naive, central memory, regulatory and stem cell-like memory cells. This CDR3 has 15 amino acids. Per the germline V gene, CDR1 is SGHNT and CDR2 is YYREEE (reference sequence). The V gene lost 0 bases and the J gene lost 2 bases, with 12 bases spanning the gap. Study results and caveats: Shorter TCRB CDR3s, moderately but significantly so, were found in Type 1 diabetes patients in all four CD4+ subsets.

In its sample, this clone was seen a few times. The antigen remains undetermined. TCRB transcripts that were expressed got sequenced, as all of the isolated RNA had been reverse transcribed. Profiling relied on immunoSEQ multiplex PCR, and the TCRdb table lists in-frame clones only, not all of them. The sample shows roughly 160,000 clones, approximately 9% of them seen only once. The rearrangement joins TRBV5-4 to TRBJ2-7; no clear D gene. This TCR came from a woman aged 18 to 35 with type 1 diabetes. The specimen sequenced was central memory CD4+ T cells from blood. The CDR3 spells CASSLDVGATYEQYF. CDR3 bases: TGTGCCAGCAGCTTGGATGTCGGAGCCACCTACGAGCAGTACTTC. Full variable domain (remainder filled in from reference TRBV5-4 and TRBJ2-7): ETGVTQSPTHLIKTRGQQVTLRCSSQSGHNTVSWYQQALGQGPQFIFQYYREEENGRGNFPPRFSGLQFPNYSSELNVNALELDDSALYLCASSLDVGATYEQYFGPGTRLTVT.